Following are 5 T cell receptor beta chains from one sample sequenced in a study of human T cells and chemical hapten exposure. Noted time point: patch test 3, about 24 weeks after DPC sensitization. Treatment of the sample: therapeutic diphenylcyclopropenone sensitization with weekly scalp DPC. TCRdb redid the calling of the RACE reads with MiXCR, one entry per CDR3 protein. This sample has approximately 80,000 distinct CDR3 sequences; 10% to 15% occur once, and the top ten carry roughly 5.7%. The sequencing here drew on whole blood, taken in connection with sensitization to the hapten diphenylcyclopropenone (DPC). Receptors originate from a woman aged 45-60 years with alopecia areata. Some clones in this sample may be carry-over from other donors' samples.

This clonotype was seen many times. The chain carries TRBV20-1 and TRBJ2-7; D perhaps matches TRBD2 (6 bases). The germline gives CDR1 DFQATT, CDR2 SNEGSKA (reference sequence). CDR3 length: 15 amino acids. Trimming took off 3 bases at V and 2 bases at J, with 17 bases between the two ends. The CDR3, as DNA: TGCAGTGCTAGGTGGGACTCCTCATACCCCTACGAGCAGTACTTC. Encoded protein: CSARWDSSYPYEQYF.

The sample holds a few counts of this clonotype. The gene calls are TRBV11-2 and TRBJ1-1; 7 positions agree with TRBD1. The CDR3 is made up of 14 amino acids. After removal of 2 bases from V and 5 bases from J, the junction contained 5 bases not matched to a gene. Germline V CDR1 and CDR2: SGHAT, FQNNGV. Here the CDR3 reads CASSLSTGATEAFF. Written as DNA, the CDR3 is TGTGCCAGCAGCTTATCCACAGGGGCTACTGAAGCTTTCTTT.

At least ten counts were recorded for this clonotype. The gene calls are TRBV20-1 and TRBJ1-1; D perhaps matches TRBD1 (5 bases). The CDR3 sequence is 14 residues long. Trimming shortened V by 0 bases and J by 2 bases, and 10 bases separated the two germline ends. Germline-derived CDR1 and CDR2 are DFQATT and SNEGSKA (reference sequence). The CDR3 DNA reads TGCAGTGCTAGAGACAGGGCGCCTAACACTGAAGCTTTCTTT. Protein product: CSARDRAPNTEAFF.

The chain has TRBV5-1 and TRBJ2-1; no clear D. The germline V and J ends were trimmed by 7 bases and 8 bases, with 22 bases remaining between them. This CDR3 region has 15 residues. CDR1 is SGHRS, CDR2 YFSETQ, per germline. DNA of the CDR3: TGCGCCAGCTCGCCGGGTGGCGTCGCAAATTATGAGCAGTTCTTC. Protein product: CASSPGGVANYEQFF.

This chain connects TRBV6-6 to TRBJ1-6; D uncertain. V lost 1 base to trimming and J lost 0 bases, with 4 bases between them. Germline V gene lookup returns CDR1 MNHNY and CDR2 SVGAGI (reference sequence). The CDR3 sequence is 15 residues long. The CDR3 DNA sequence: TGTGCCAGCAGTTACTTCAGCTCCTATAATTCACCCCTCCACTTT. It codes for CASSYFSSYNSPLHF.